These 24 T cell receptor beta chains share one sample of origin, sequenced in a study of blood T cells in healthy people across ages. Sample-barcoded 5' priming and a J-beta primer mix drove a second PCR of about 7 to 12 cycles. TCRdb analysed the 5' RACE reads with MiXCR anew, one entry per CDR3 protein. The data hold about 690,000 distinct CDR3 sequences, with 40% to 50% observed a single time. Sequencing was carried out using blood. These receptors were obtained from a man older than 75 in good health.

This sequence joins TRBV20-1 and TRBJ2-7; D call uncertain. Germline CDR1 is DFQATT and CDR2 is SNEGSKA (reference sequence). V dropped 4 bases and J dropped 2 bases, with 3 bases sitting between them. This CDR3 spans 10 amino acids. CDR3 region: CSANPYEQYF. DNA of the CDR3: TGCAGTGCTAATCCCTACGAGCAGTACTTC.

This clonotype was found once. This may be a read error, as it is one base from a much larger clone. The rearrangement uses TRBV20-1 and TRBJ2-1, with D maybe TRBD2 (6 bases). The DNA end is more similar to TRBJ2-7, so the J call may be wrong. The germline V gene has CDR1 DFQATT and CDR2 SNEGSKA (reference sequence). The CDR3 runs 12 residues. The CDR3 is CSALEGYNEQYF. The CDR3 coding sequence is TGCAGTGCTCTGGAGGGCTACAATGAGCAGTACTTC.

V and J are TRBV29-1 and TRBJ1-2; 8 bases are a match to TRBD1. CDR3 length: 15 amino acids. CDR1 and CDR2 from the germline V gene are SQVTM and ANQGSEA. With V trimmed by 1 base and J by 4 bases, 8 bases remained unmatched. The CDR3 spells CSVEGRTGFSYGYTF. CDR3 coding DNA: TGCAGCGTTGAAGGGCGGACAGGGTTTAGCTATGGCTACACCTTC.

In regard to this clonotype: A read error is possible here, since a much larger clone lies one base away. This rearrangement joins TRBV16 to TRBJ2-5; 9 bases align to TRBD1. TRBJ2-7 explains the end of the DNA better; the J call may be wrong. The CDR3 contains 15 residues. Germline V lookup: CDR1 KGHSY, CDR2 FQNENV. The CDR3 region has the DNA TGTGCCAGCAGTCAAGCCGGGACAGGGTACTACGAGCAGTACTTC. Protein sequence: CASSQAGTGYYEQYF.

This clonotype was observed once. This rearrangement joins TRBV4-2 to TRBJ1-6, with TRBD1 identical over 8 bases. Germline V gene data show CDR1 as LGHNA and CDR2 as YNFKEQ. V gave up 2 bases and J gave up 6 bases; unmatched junction bases: 6. There are 16 residues in the CDR3. The CDR3, as DNA: TGTGCCAGCAGCCAAAATAGGACAGGGCGTAATTCACCCCTCCACTTT. It codes for CASSQNRTGRNSPLHF.

Concerning this clonotype itself: The germline gene is not matched at one end of the junction; a read error may be the cause. V usage is TRBV2 and J usage is TRBJ2-5, with TRBD1 matching 10 bases. CDR1 is SNHLY and CDR2 is FYNNEI in the germline V gene. This CDR3 is 14 amino acids long. The CDR3 DNA reads as TGTGCCAGCATTCAGGGGACAGGGGAAATAACCCAGCACTTC. The encoded protein is CASIQGTGEITQHF.

The J gene is TRBJ1-5, the V gene TRBV7-2; D is unclear. This CDR3 region has 14 residues. Germline CDR1 SGHTA, CDR2 FQGNSA. Trimming shortened V by 5 bases and J by 1 base, and 9 bases separated the two germline ends. The CDR3 DNA reads TGTGCCAGCAGCCCCGAGTGGAGCAATCAGCCCCAGCATTTT. This gives the protein CASSPEWSNQPQHF.

This clonotype has just a few counts. The rearrangement joins TRBV5-1 to TRBJ2-1; D perhaps matches TRBD1 (6 bases). The CDR3 spans 14 residues. V lost 0 bases to trimming and J lost 14 bases, with 18 bases between them. The V gene's germline CDR1 is SGHRS and CDR2 YFSETQ. CDR3 residues: CASSLARGPVYEFF. CDR3 coding DNA: TGCGCCAGCAGCTTGGCCAGGGGTCCGGTGTATGAGTTCTTC. The variable domain in full, completed from reference TRBV5-1 and TRBJ2-1, reads KAGVTQTPRYLIKTRGQQVTLSCSPISGHRSVSWYQQTPGQGLQFLFEYFSETQRNKGNFPGRFSGRQFSNSRSEMNVSTLELGDSALYLCASSLARGPVYEFFGPGTRLTVL.

In the case of this clonotype: This may stem from a read error, because a much larger clone lies one nucleotide away. V gene TRBV6-5 combines with J gene TRBJ1-2; D unclear. The CDR3 extends over 15 amino acids. CDR1 and CDR2 from the germline V gene are MNHEY and SVGAGI. For the CDR3, the DNA is TGTGTCAGCAGTTACTCCCGTGGCGGAGTTAGAGGCTACACCTTC. Translated: CVSSYSRGGVRGYTF.

This chain connects TRBV7-7 to TRBJ2-3; no clear D gene. The CDR3 runs to 14 residues. V lost 5 bases and J lost 2, with 11 bases in between. Germline V gives CDR1 SSHAT, CDR2 FNYEAQ (reference sequence). The DNA for the CDR3 is TGTGCCAGCAGCCACGGGCCTAACACAGATACGCAGTATTTT. It codes for CASSHGPNTDTQYF.

The chain employs TRBV6-5 and TRBJ1-2, with a weak D call TRBD1 (6 bases). The ends were cut back, 0 bases at V and 4 bases at J, with 12 bases in the middle. Germline assignment: CDR1 MNHEY and CDR2 SVGAGI. The CDR3 runs 15 residues. CDR3 region: CASSYSSIGGYGYTF. CDR3 bases: TGTGCCAGCAGTTACTCGAGTATAGGGGGCTATGGCTACACCTTC.

This clonotype has only a few counts. The chain links TRBV7-2 to TRBJ2-7, with D maybe TRBD2 (5 bases). Germline loops: CDR1 SGHTA, CDR2 FQGNSA. V lost 3 bases and J lost 2, with 11 bases in between. CDR3 length: 14 amino acids. The CDR3 loop is CASSLYYGTYEQYF. In DNA, the CDR3 is TGTGCCAGCAGCTTGTATTACGGGACCTACGAGCAGTACTTC.

This clonotype was recorded many times. A much larger clone is a single base away; this may be a read error. The chain links TRBV7-2 to TRBJ2-7, with TRBD2 as a possible D gene (6 bases). Trimming cost V 5 bases and J 2 bases, with 13 bases left between them. Germline CDR1 and CDR2: SGHTA and FQGNSA. The CDR3 consists of 14 residues. CDR3 amino acids: CASSVGGAAYEQYF. The DNA of the CDR3 is TGTGCCAGCAGCGTGGGCGGGGCTGCCTACGAGCAGTACTTC.

This clonotype was observed a single time. Mismatch with germline at one junction end may stem from a read error. The V and J genes are TRBV7-2 and TRBJ2-1, with 7 positions matching TRBD1. This CDR3 contains 15 residues. The germline V gene has CDR1 SGHTA and CDR2 FQGNSA. The CDR3 DNA sequence: TGTGCCAGCAGCATTGACAGGGCCTCCAACAAGGAGCAGTTCTTC. Protein sequence: CASSIDRASNKEQFF.

This chain connects TRBV15 to TRBJ1-4, with D perhaps matching TRBD1 (5 bases). Germline V gene sequence: CDR1 LNHNV, CDR2 YYDKDF (reference sequence). V dropped 0 bases and J dropped 7 bases, with 12 bases sitting between them. The CDR3 sequence is 15 residues long. The CDR3 DNA reads TGTGCCACCAGCAGAGATCGGGGGTCCGGTGAAAAACTGTTTTTT. As protein: CATSRDRGSGEKLFF.

The chain joins TRBV20-1 to TRBJ2-5; a possible D gene is TRBD2 (6 bases). The V end lost 0 bases, the J end lost 1 base, and 12 bases lay between the germline ends. Germline V gives CDR1 DFQATT, CDR2 SNEGSKA (reference sequence). The CDR3 is made up of 15 amino acids. The CDR3 protein is CSARDGAGRQETQYF. CDR3 nucleotides: TGCAGTGCTAGAGATGGTGCGGGGCGCCAAGAGACCCAGTACTTC.

The CDR3 DNA sequence: TGTGCCAGCAGTCAAATACCCCAAGAGACCCAGTACTTC. As protein: CASSQIPQETQYF. V and J are TRBV27 and TRBJ2-5; no clear D. V was pared by 5 bases and J by 1 base, with 8 bases between. The CDR3 totals 13 residues. Germline loops: CDR1 MNHEY, CDR2 SMNVEV (reference sequence).

Turning to this clonotype: A single base separates this from a much larger clone, so it may be a read error. The chain uses TRBV27 and TRBJ2-1; 7 nucleotides line up with TRBD2. The ends lost 5 bases at V and 9 bases at J; junction bases unmatched: 10. The length of the CDR3 is 14 residues. Germline V gene sequence: CDR1 MNHEY, CDR2 SMNVEV (reference sequence). The CDR3 nucleotides are TGTGCCAGCAGTCTCGGGGGGAGGGTCACTGAGCAGTTCTTC. As protein: CASSLGGRVTEQFF.

This clonotype was found many times. The chain recombines TRBV29-1 with TRBJ2-7, with 9 positions matching TRBD1. This CDR3 is built from 14 residues. CDR1 and CDR2 from the germline V gene are SQVTM and ANQGSEA. V shed 6 bases, J shed 6 bases, and the junction held 12 bases outside the gene matches. The CDR3 DNA sequence: TGCAGCGTAGGGACAGGGCTAAGCGCGCGCGAGCAGTACTTC. Its protein product is CSVGTGLSAREQYF.

In this sample, this clonotype turned up a few times. The rearrangement uses TRBV7-9 and TRBJ1-6; 8 bases are shared with TRBD1. After removal of 1 base from V and 9 bases from J, the junction contained 5 bases not matched to a gene. This CDR3 has 15 amino acids. Per germline, CDR1 SEHNR and CDR2 FQNEAQ (reference sequence). CDR3 bases: TGTGCCAGCAGCTTAGGCTCACAGGGGGGTTCACCCCTCCACTTT. It translates to CASSLGSQGGSPLHF.

CDR3 sequence (DNA): TGTGCCAGCAGCGACCGGAGAGGGGACAAAAACATTCAGTACTTC. Encoded protein: CASSDRRGDKNIQYF. This rearrangement joins TRBV7-2 to TRBJ2-4; D is possibly TRBD1 or TRBD2 (5 bases each). CDR1 SGHTA and CDR2 FQGNSA come from the germline V gene. V was cut by 5 bases and J by 3 bases, with 14 bases left in between. The CDR3 consists of 15 residues.

The CDR3 coding sequence is TGTGCCTGGAGTGTAGGACAGGGGAATTCACCCCTCCACTTT. Residues: CAWSVGQGNSPLHF. The chain employs TRBV30 and TRBJ1-6; 9 bases fit TRBD1. The CDR3 runs to 14 residues. Germline V gene data show CDR1 as GTSNPN and CDR2 as SVGIG (reference sequence). V lost 0 bases and J lost 7; bases outside the gene matches: 1.

This clonotype came up a few times. The V gene is TRBV5-1, the J gene TRBJ2-7; the D gene is possibly TRBD2 (6 bases). This CDR3 spans 15 amino acids. V was cut by 0 bases and J by 6 bases, with 16 bases left in between. CDR1 and CDR2 from the germline V gene are SGHRS and YFSETQ. CDR3 bases: TGCGCCAGCAGCTTGGGAGGAGGGGTTCCTTCCGAGCAGTACTTC. This translates into CASSLGGGVPSEQYF.

In its sample, this clonotype was seen a few times. The chain has TRBV20-1 and TRBJ2-5; D possibly uses TRBD1 or TRBD2 (6 bases each). This CDR3 spans 15 amino acids. The ends were cut back, 4 bases at V and 2 bases at J, with 17 bases in the middle. Germline V gene sequence: CDR1 DFQATT, CDR2 SNEGSKA (reference sequence). The CDR3 DNA reads as TGCAGTGCTATGTCTGGAGGGACAACACAAGAGACCCAGTACTTC. Amino acid sequence: CSAMSGGTTQETQYF.